This TCR beta chain was observed in a study of blood T cells in healthy people across ages. Germline V gene data show CDR1 as SGHVS and CDR2 as FQNEAQ. There are 13 residues in the CDR3. The V end lost 5 bases, the J end lost 5 bases, and 9 bases lay between the germline ends. Through a sample-barcoded 5' primer and a J-beta primer mix, a second PCR was run for about 6 to 11 cycles. Sequencing of every sample gave 3 million or more CDR3-containing paired-end reads. Each CDR3 protein gets one entry after TCRdb re-called the 5' RACE reads with MiXCR. The sample has 600,000 to 850,000 distinct CDR3 sequences; 25% are singletons. General study findings and limits: Getting older went along with TCR beta diversity per million T cells dropping roughly linearly. Strong correlation linked observed beta diversity and percent naive T cells.

On this clonotype itself: Its antigen is currently unknown.

The data were also submitted as part of a second study, on T cells of mothers and their children. That paper notes: About 3 million TCR beta reads per child versus over 9.5 million per mother.

V usage is TRBV7-8 and J usage is TRBJ1-4; D ambiguous. This TCR derives from a boy under 18 in good health. Source material: blood. CDR3: CASSRTENEKLFF. The CDR3 region has the DNA TGTGCCAGCAGCCGGACGGAAAATGAAAAACTGTTTTTT. Supplemented by reference TRBV7-8 and TRBJ1-4, the full variable domain reads GAGVSQSPRYKVAKRGQDVALRCDPISGHVSLFWYQQALGQGPEFLTYFQNEAQLDKSGLPSDRFFAERPEGSVSTLKIQRTQQEDSAVYLCASSRTENEKLFFGSGTQLSVL.